The sequence of this TCR beta chain was determined in a study of OX40 agonist ivuxolimab in advanced cancers. Notes on the study in general: Expanded peripheral T-cell antigen specificity went undetermined. Expanded clones belonging to CD8+ T cells outnumbered, on average, those of CD4+.

Method: immunoSEQ multiplex PCR; TCRdb's copy keeps in-frame clones and lacks some. The sample has more than 45,000 clones; around 86% are singletons. About this clone: What it recognizes is unknown.

The clonotype originates from an adult with an advanced solid tumor such as melanoma, head and neck, liver or kidney cancer. This material consisted of CD4+ or CD8+ T cells sorted from blood, taken in a trial of the OX40 agonist ivuxolimab.

The CDR3 here is CASSSLGPYNEQFF. The CDR3 DNA reads as TGTGCCAGCAGTTCCCTAGGCCCCTACAATGAGCAGTTCTTC. The chain joins TRBV27 to TRBJ2-1; D call uncertain. The germline gives CDR1 MNHEY, CDR2 SMNVEV (reference sequence). Trimming took off 4 bases at V and 2 bases at J, with 9 bases between the two ends. The CDR3 runs to 14 residues.